This T cell receptor beta chain was captured by sequencing in a study of shared clonotypes between healthy human individuals. The naive CD8 subset, CD45RO-negative cells positively selected for CCR7, excluded terminally differentiated effector memory CD45RA+ cells. Assay: immunoSEQ multiplex PCR; the TCRdb copy retains only in-frame clones and omits some. The data contain roughly 2 million clones, approximately 94% of them singletons. Germline CDR1 LGHNA, CDR2 YSLEER. Deletions cut 1 base from V and 2 bases from J, with 9 bases between. The length of the CDR3 is 16 residues. This sequence was found in a man aged 18-30 years in good health. Sequencing was performed on naive CD8+ T cells sorted from blood. The rearrangement links TRBV4-3 to TRBJ2-6; D is possibly TRBD2 (5 bases). The CDR3 coding sequence is TGCGCCAGCAGCCAAGTCTTGGAGGCTGGGGCCAACGTCCTGACTTTC. Amino acids: CASSQVLEAGANVLTF.